The present TCR beta chain was sequenced within a study of blood T cell repertoires in COVID-19. As for the study in general: The analysed material was cDNA or gDNA that came from T cells, B-cell-depleted T cells, or PBMCs.

CDR1 MNHEY and CDR2 SMNVEV come from the germline V gene (reference sequence). V was trimmed by 4 bases and J by 1 base, leaving 16 bases between them. CDR3 length: 16 residues. Assay: immunoSEQ multiplex PCR; the TCRdb copy retains only in-frame clones and omits some. Of some 130,000 clones listed, 75% to 90% are singletons. The chain carries TRBV27 and TRBJ1-1, with D possibly TRBD1 on 6 matching bases. The sequence was obtained from a man in his sixties or seventies with acute or convalescent COVID-19. Sequenced material: peripheral blood. Written as DNA, the CDR3 is TGTGCCAGCAGTTCACCCTTCCGGGACAAGAACACTGAAGCTTTCTTT. Protein product: CASSSPFRDKNTEAFF.